The clone carrying this TCR beta chain was detected many times. What it binds is not known. CDR3 length: 15 amino acids. Germline lookup yields CDR1 SGHVS and CDR2 FNYEAQ. After removal of 4 bases from V and 4 bases from J, the junction contained 2 bases not matched to a gene. TCRdb independently ran MiXCR on the 5' RACE reads; one entry per CDR3 protein. Of 280,000 or so distinct CDR3 sequences listed, 8% to 10% are singletons. The entry originates in a study of T-cell memory formation after mild COVID-19. Study overall: Clustering of TCRs was largely donor specific. Study results and limitations: The study found balanced CD4/CD8 in clones contracting day 15 to 85 and a CD4+ lean in later expanders.

The rearrangement links TRBV7-6 to TRBJ2-2, with 11 positions matching TRBD1. Material: PBMCs or a T cell subset sorted from them (not recorded which). This sequence was found in a man in his late teens or twenties who had mild COVID-19 (a few samples of this study predate the infection). Cell type and time point are not known. CDR3 sequence (DNA): TGTGCCAGCAGCTCGGGACAGGGGGGCACCGGGGAGCTGTTTTTT. As protein: CASSSGQGGTGELFF. Looking up the rest from reference TRBV7-6 and TRBJ2-2 gives the full variable domain: GAGVSQSPRYKVTKRGQDVALRCDPISGHVSLYWYRQALGQGPEFLTYFNYEAQQDKSGLPNDRFSAERPEGSISTLTIQRTEQRDSAMYRCASSSGQGGTGELFFGEGSRLTVL.